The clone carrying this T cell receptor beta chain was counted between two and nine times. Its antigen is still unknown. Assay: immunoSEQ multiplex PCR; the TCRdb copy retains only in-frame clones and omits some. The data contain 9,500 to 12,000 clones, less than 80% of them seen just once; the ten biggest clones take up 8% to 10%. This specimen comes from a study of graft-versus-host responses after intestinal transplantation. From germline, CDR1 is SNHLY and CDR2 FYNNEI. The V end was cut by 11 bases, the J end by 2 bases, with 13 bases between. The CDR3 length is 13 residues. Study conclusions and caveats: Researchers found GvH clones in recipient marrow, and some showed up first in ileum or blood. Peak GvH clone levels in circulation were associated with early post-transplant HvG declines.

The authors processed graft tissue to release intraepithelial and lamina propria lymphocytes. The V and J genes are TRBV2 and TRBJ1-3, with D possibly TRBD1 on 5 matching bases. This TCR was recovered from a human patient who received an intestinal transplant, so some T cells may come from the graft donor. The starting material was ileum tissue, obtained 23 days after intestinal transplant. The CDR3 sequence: CAAWEGPGNTIYF. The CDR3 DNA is TGTGCCGCCTGGGAGGGGCCTGGAAACACCATATATTTT.